Shown below are 12 T cell receptor beta chains from a single sample sequenced in a study of PD-L1 blockade in urothelial cancer. Profiling relied on immunoSEQ multiplex PCR, and the TCRdb table lists in-frame clones only, not all of them. Altogether about 88,000 clones are present, 90% being singletons, with the ten largest covering over 8.5%. The input for sequencing was PBMCs, taken around atezolizumab (anti-PD-L1) treatment. The receptors stem from a man in his sixties with urothelial cancer.

This clone was picked up one time. The V and J genes are TRBV11-2 and TRBJ1-2; D possibly corresponds to TRBD1 (6 bases). V lost 5 bases to trimming and J lost 8 bases, with 15 bases between them. The CDR3 consists of 13 residues. CDR1 and CDR2 (germline): SGHAT, FQNNGV. CDR3 nucleotide sequence: TGTGCCAGCAGCCTTATGGGACAAAGGGGCTACACCTTC. This gives the protein CASSLMGQRGYTF. The complete variable domain, with remaining parts taken from reference TRBV11-2 and TRBJ1-2, reads EAGVAQSPRYKIIEKRQSVAFWCNPISGHATLYWYQQILGQGPKLLIQFQNNGVVDDSQLPKDRFSAERLKGVDSTLKIQPAKLEDSAVYLCASSLMGQRGYTFGSGTRLTVV.

The CDR3 bases are TGTGCCATCGAAAGAGGGACTAGCGGGAGCGGGGATACGCAGTATTTT. Residues: CAIERGTSGSGDTQYF. J is TRBJ2-3 and V is TRBV7-9; 14 bases are shared with TRBD2. Germline V gene lookup returns CDR1 SEHNR and CDR2 FQNEAQ (reference sequence). Trimming at V came to 10 bases and at J to 6 bases, leaving 12 bases not matched to a gene. The CDR3 runs to 16 residues.

V usage is TRBV5-4 and J usage is TRBJ2-7; TRBD1 aligns across 7 bases. CDR1 SGHNT and CDR2 YYREEE come from the germline V gene (reference sequence). The V segment lost 4 bases and the J segment 6 bases; nucleotides outside the gene matches: 4. This CDR3 has 12 residues. In DNA, the CDR3 is TGTGCCAGCAGCCTAGACAGGGCCGAGCAGTACTTC. Protein product: CASSLDRAEQYF.

This chain links TRBV28 with TRBJ1-4; D unresolved. CDR1 and CDR2 (germline): MDHEN, SYDVKM. Deletions cut 4 bases from V and 15 bases from J, with 12 bases between. The CDR3 has 11 residues. CDR3 loop: CASSSKTEVFF. The CDR3 DNA reads as TGTGCCAGCAGTTCTAAAACCGAGGTGTTTTTT.

The V and J genes are TRBV7-9 and TRBJ1-1, with unresolved D. V lost 2 bases and J 3 bases, leaving 10 bases between the germline ends. The germline V gene encodes CDR1 SEHNR and CDR2 FQNEAQ (reference sequence). This CDR3 is 14 amino acids long. Written as DNA, the CDR3 is TGTGCCAGCAGCTTACTGGGGAGGGACACTGAAGCTTTCTTT. It translates to CASSLLGRDTEAFF.

About this clone itself: At one end, the junction sequence differs from germline, possibly due to a read error. The genes are TRBV7-7 and TRBJ2-1; 12 nucleotides agree with TRBD2. CDR3 length equals 17 residues. Germline V lookup: CDR1 SSHAT, CDR2 FNYEAQ (reference sequence). CDR3 sequence (DNA): TGTGCTAGCAGCTCGGAATGGACTAGCGGGGTTTACAATGAGCAGTTCTTC. It is translated as CASSSEWTSGVYNEQFF.

This chain links TRBV6-5 with TRBJ1-1; no clear D. Trimming cost V 6 bases and J 1 base, with 9 bases left between them. There are 13 residues in the CDR3. The germline gives CDR1 MNHEY, CDR2 SVGAGI. CDR3 nucleotides: TGTGCCAGCAGGCTTGGCAAGAACACTGAAGCTTTCTTT. This gives the protein CASRLGKNTEAFF.

The rearrangement links TRBV2 to TRBJ1-1; perhaps TRBD1 as D (5 bases). The CDR3 is made up of 13 amino acids. Trimming took off 6 bases at V and 2 bases at J, with 10 bases between the two ends. CDR1 SNHLY and CDR2 FYNNEI come from the germline V gene. The CDR3 coding sequence is TGTGCCAGCAGCCTCCAGGGAAACACTGAAGCTTTCTTT. Translating gives CASSLQGNTEAFF.

The chain couples TRBV7-2 to TRBJ1-5; a weak D match, TRBD1 (5 bases). Trimming stripped 5 bases from V and 1 base from J, with 9 bases between. This CDR3 is built from 14 residues. Germline V gene sequence: CDR1 SGHTA, CDR2 FQGNSA. CDR3 nucleotides: TGTGCCAGCAGCGTGACAGAGAGCAATCAGCCCCAGCATTTT. Translating it yields CASSVTESNQPQHF. Full variable domain (rest looked up from reference TRBV7-2 and TRBJ1-5): GAGVSQSPSNKVTEKGKDVELRCDPISGHTALYWYRQSLGQGLEFLIYFQGNSAPDKSGLPSDRFSAERTGGSVSTLTIQRTQQEDSAVYLCASSVTESNQPQHFGDGTRLSIL.

The J gene is TRBJ1-2, the V gene TRBV28, with 10 positions matching TRBD1. The CDR3 spans 14 residues. The V gene's germline CDR1 is MDHEN and CDR2 SYDVKM. After removal of 4 bases from V and 6 bases from J, the junction contained 5 bases not matched to a gene. Written as DNA, the CDR3 is TGTGCCAGCAGTTCACCGGGGACAGGGGATGGCTACACCTTC. As protein: CASSSPGTGDGYTF.

The chain uses TRBV5-1 and TRBJ1-4; 8 positions agree with TRBD1. The ends lost 4 bases at V and 2 bases at J; junction bases unmatched: 7. Germline assignment: CDR1 SGHRS and CDR2 YFSETQ. The CDR3 runs to 16 residues. CDR3 bases: TGCGCCAGCAGCCCCGGGGACAGGTTTACTAATGAAAAACTGTTTTTT. Protein product: CASSPGDRFTNEKLFF.

The rearrangement links TRBV6-5 to TRBJ1-6; 10 nucleotides agree with TRBD1. The CDR3 is 14 residues long. The V gene end was trimmed by 6 bases and the J gene end by 6 bases; junction bases not matched to a gene: 2. Germline values: CDR1 MNHEY, CDR2 SVGAGI. CDR3 nucleotide sequence: TGTGCCAGCAGCCGGGACAGGGGTAATTCACCCCTCCACTTT. Translated, it gives CASSRDRGNSPLHF.